A selection of T cell receptor beta chains follows, all from one sample in a study of blood T cells in healthy people across ages. TCRdb fed the 5' RACE reads into MiXCR, producing one record per CDR3 protein. The repertoire has approximately 1.5 million distinct CDR3 sequences, approximately 32% of them found once; the top ten carry around 10%. Sequencing was done on a sample of blood. Receptor source: a woman aged 30 to 39 in good health. CDR3s include the opening cysteine and the closing phenylalanine or tryptophan. Each record gives: V gene, clone size, J gene, CDR3 protein. Size is omitted from some rows. Given values are once, few, many or a class for expanded clones.

V gene: TRBV7-2; clone size: few; J gene: TRBJ2-7; CDR3 protein: CASSLTSGGNEQYF
V gene: TRBV28; clone size: once; J gene: TRBJ1-3; CDR3 protein: CASSLDRAGNTIYF
V gene: TRBV27; clone size: few; J gene: TRBJ1-2; CDR3 protein: CASSRPGSGYTF
V gene: TRBV13; clone size: few; J gene: TRBJ2-3; CDR3 protein: CATADSRDRVTDTQYF
V gene: TRBV9; clone size: NA; J gene: TRBJ2-5; CDR3 protein: CASSAQGLAQETQDF
V gene: TRBV7-9; clone size: NA; J gene: TRBJ1-2; CDR3 protein: CASSSSWLGTGGAPYYGYTF
V gene: TRBV5-1; clone size: NA; J gene: TRBJ2-5; CDR3 protein: CASTRQGTGVSQETQYF
V gene: TRBV25-1; clone size: NA; J gene: TRBJ1-5; CDR3 protein: CASSEFRAINSNQPQHF
V gene: TRBV15; clone size: few; J gene: TRBJ2-1; CDR3 protein: CATSSRLDNEQFF
V gene: TRBV5-5; clone size: NA; J gene: TRBJ2-1; CDR3 protein: CASSFLRSLGGNEQFF
V gene: TRBV10-3; clone size: many; J gene: TRBJ2-5; CDR3 protein: CATGQGTETQYF
V gene: TRBV25-1; clone size: NA; J gene: TRBJ1-2; CDR3 protein: CAGSESGMDGYTF
V gene: TRBV7-9; clone size: NA; J gene: TRBJ2-5; CDR3 protein: CASRWGQGQETQYF
V gene: TRBV6-2/TRBV6-3; clone size: few; J gene: TRBJ1-1; CDR3 protein: CASRDRDLAEAFF
V gene: TRBV7-2; clone size: many; J gene: TRBJ2-1; CDR3 protein: CASSTSGGVSYNEQFF
V gene: TRBV19; clone size: few; J gene: TRBJ2-7; CDR3 protein: CASSIGGNSHREQYF
V gene: TRBV9; clone size: once; J gene: TRBJ2-3; CDR3 protein: CASSVTSGSISDTQYF
V gene: TRBV7-2; clone size: few; J gene: TRBJ2-1; CDR3 protein: CASSSGIAEQFF
V gene: TRBV20-1; clone size: NA; J gene: TRBJ1-1; CDR3 protein: CSAQVWGNTEAFF
V gene: TRBV20-1; clone size: NA; J gene: TRBJ2-7; CDR3 protein: CSARRRQGNREQYF
V gene: TRBV11-2; clone size: NA; J gene: TRBJ2-5; CDR3 protein: CACSLETGSKQYF
V gene: TRBV12-3/TRBV12-4; clone size: NA; J gene: TRBJ2-1; CDR3 protein: CASTKGAGLYNEQFF
V gene: TRBV20-1; clone size: few; J gene: TRBJ1-2; CDR3 protein: CSARGRGRFYGYTF
V gene: TRBV20-1; clone size: few; J gene: TRBJ2-3; CDR3 protein: CSATSGTPTTSPQYF
V gene: TRBV29-1; clone size: NA; J gene: TRBJ2-1; CDR3 protein: CSVLPGEQFF
V gene: TRBV11-2; clone size: NA; J gene: TRBJ2-1; CDR3 protein: CASSSETNEQFF
V gene: TRBV5-8; clone size: NA; J gene: NA; CDR3 protein: CASSTAGLAGETQYF
V gene: TRBV10-3; clone size: NA; J gene: TRBJ2-4; CDR3 protein: CAILNAGRALKRAKNIQYF
V gene: TRBV27; clone size: NA; J gene: TRBJ1-5; CDR3 protein: CVSSFLPNQPQHF
V gene: TRBV20-1; clone size: few; J gene: TRBJ2-3; CDR3 protein: CSARDSSLRGERREVGTDTQYF
V gene: TRBV6-5; clone size: NA; J gene: TRBJ2-7; CDR3 protein: CASSYSSGVPTYEQYF
V gene: TRBV20-1; clone size: few; J gene: TRBJ2-3; CDR3 protein: CSAKRYRASSTDTQYF
V gene: TRBV2; clone size: NA; J gene: TRBJ2-3; CDR3 protein: CASGELRTDTQYF
V gene: TRBV20-1; clone size: few; J gene: TRBJ1-2; CDR3 protein: CSARPTDRLASGYTF
V gene: TRBV15; clone size: NA; J gene: TRBJ2-7; CDR3 protein: CATSRISRGASYEQYF
V gene: TRBV7-6; clone size: few; J gene: TRBJ1-1; CDR3 protein: CASSLKGGITGTEAFF
V gene: TRBV7-3; clone size: NA; J gene: TRBJ2-1; CDR3 protein: CASRPGRGGGNEQFF